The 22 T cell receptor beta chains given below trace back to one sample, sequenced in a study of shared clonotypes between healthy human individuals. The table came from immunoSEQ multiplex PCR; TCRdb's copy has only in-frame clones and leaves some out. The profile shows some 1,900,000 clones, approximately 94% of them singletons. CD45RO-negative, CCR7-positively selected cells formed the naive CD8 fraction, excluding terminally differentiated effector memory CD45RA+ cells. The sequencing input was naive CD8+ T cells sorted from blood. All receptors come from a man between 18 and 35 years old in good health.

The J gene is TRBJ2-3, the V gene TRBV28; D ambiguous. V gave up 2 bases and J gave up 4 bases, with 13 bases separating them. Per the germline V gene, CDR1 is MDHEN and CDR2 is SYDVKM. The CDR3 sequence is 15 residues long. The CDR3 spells CASSLEPVRADTQYF. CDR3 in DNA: TGTGCCAGCAGTTTAGAGCCCGTGCGTGCAGATACGCAGTATTTT.

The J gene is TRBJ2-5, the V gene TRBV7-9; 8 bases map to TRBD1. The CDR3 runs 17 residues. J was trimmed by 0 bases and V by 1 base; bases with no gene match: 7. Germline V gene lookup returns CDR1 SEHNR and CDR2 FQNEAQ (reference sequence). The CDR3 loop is CASSLGFGTGNQETQYF. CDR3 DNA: TGTGCCAGCAGCTTAGGATTCGGGACAGGCAACCAAGAGACCCAGTACTTC.

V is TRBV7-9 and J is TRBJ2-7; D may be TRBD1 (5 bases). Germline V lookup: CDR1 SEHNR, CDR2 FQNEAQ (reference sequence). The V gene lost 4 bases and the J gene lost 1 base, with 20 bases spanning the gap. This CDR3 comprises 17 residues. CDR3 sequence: CASSSIATGTPSYEQYF. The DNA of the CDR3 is TGTGCCAGCAGCTCCATTGCAACAGGCACCCCTTCCTACGAGCAGTACTTC. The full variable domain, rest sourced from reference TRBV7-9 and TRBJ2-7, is DTGVSQNPRHKITKRGQNVTFRCDPISEHNRLYWYRQTLGQGPEFLTYFQNEAQLEKSRLLSDRFSAERPKGSFSTLEIQRTEQGDSAMYLCASSSIATGTPSYEQYFGPGTRLTVT.

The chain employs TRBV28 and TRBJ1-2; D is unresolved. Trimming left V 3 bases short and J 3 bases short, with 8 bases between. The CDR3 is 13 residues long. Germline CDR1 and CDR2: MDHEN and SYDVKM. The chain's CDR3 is CASSLEEYYGYTF. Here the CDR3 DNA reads TGTGCCAGCAGTTTGGAGGAGTACTATGGCTACACCTTC.

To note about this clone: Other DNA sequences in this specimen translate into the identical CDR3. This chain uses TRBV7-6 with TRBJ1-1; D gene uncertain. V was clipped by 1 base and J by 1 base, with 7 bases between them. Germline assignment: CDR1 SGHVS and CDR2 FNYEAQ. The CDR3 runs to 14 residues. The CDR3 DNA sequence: TGTGCCAGCAGCTTAGGCGACGGGAACACTGAAGCTTTCTTT. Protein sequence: CASSLGDGNTEAFF.

CDR3 DNA: TGCGCCAGCAGCCCACGGGGGGCCGAAGCAGATACGCAGTATTTT. It specifies CASSPRGAEADTQYF. The V gene is TRBV5-1, the J gene TRBJ2-3, with a tentative D call TRBD2 (7 bases). From germline, CDR1 is SGHRS and CDR2 YFSETQ. Trimming cost V 4 bases and J 4 bases, with 16 bases left between them. The CDR3 extends over 15 amino acids.

For the CDR3, the DNA is TGTGCCACCAGCAGATTCTTCTTATATGAGCAGTTCTTC. Encoded protein: CATSRFFLYEQFF. V and J are TRBV15 and TRBJ2-1; D is uncertain. Germline CDR1 and CDR2: LNHNV and YYDKDF (reference sequence). Trimming cost V 2 bases and J 8 bases, with 10 bases left between them. The CDR3 consists of 13 residues.

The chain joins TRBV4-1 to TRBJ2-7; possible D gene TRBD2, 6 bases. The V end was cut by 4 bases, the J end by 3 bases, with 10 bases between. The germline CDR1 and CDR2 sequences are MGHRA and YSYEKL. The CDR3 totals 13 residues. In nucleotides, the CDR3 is TGCGCCAGCAGCCCTAAGACTAGCTACGAGCAGTACTTC. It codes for CASSPKTSYEQYF.

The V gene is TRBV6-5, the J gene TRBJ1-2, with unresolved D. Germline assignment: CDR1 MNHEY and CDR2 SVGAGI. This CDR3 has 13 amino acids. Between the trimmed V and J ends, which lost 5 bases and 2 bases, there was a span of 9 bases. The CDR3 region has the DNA TGTGCCAGCAGTCTTAGTTCCAACTATGGCTACACCTTC. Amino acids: CASSLSSNYGYTF.

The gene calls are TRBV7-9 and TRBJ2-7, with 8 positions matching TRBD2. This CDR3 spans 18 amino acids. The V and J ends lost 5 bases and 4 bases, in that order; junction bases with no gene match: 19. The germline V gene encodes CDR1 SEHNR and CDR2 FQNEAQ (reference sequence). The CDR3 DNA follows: TGTGCCAGCAGCCCCGGTTCGTCGAACCGGGGGGGCCTTTACGAGCAGTACTTC. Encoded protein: CASSPGSSNRGGLYEQYF. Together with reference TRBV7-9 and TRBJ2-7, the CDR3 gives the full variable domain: DTGVSQNPRHKITKRGQNVTFRCDPISEHNRLYWYRQTLGQGPEFLTYFQNEAQLEKSRLLSDRFSAERPKGSFSTLEIQRTEQGDSAMYLCASSPGSSNRGGLYEQYFGPGTRLTVT.

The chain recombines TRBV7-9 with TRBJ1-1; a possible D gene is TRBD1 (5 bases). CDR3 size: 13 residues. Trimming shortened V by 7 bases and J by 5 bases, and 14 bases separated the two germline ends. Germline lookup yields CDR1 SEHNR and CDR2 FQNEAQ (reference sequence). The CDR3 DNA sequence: TGTGCCAGCATTGCAGGGTATGAGACTGAAGCTTTCTTT. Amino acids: CASIAGYETEAFF.

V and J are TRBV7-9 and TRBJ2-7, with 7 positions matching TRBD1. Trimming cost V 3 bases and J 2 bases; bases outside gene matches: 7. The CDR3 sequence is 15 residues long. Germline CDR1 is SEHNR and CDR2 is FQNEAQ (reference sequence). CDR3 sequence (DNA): TGTGCCAGCAGCTTTACAGGGGATCAGCCCTACGAGCAGTACTTC. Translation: CASSFTGDQPYEQYF.

The CDR3 coding sequence is TGTGCCAGTAGTATGGTTGGGGCGACAACCTACGAGCAGTACTTC. Encoded protein: CASSMVGATTYEQYF. The chain combines TRBV19 with TRBJ2-7; tentatively, D is TRBD1 (5 bases). Germline V gene data show CDR1 as LNHDA and CDR2 as SQIVND (reference sequence). This CDR3 has 15 residues. V was cut by 3 bases and J by 2 bases, with 14 bases left in between.

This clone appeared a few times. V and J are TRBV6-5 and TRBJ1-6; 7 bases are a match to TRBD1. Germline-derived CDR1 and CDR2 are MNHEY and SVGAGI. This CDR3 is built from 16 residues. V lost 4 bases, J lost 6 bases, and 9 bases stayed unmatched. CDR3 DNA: TGTGCCAGCAGTTCCCCAGGGACAGCGACTAATTCACCCCTCCACTTT. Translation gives CASSSPGTATNSPLHF.

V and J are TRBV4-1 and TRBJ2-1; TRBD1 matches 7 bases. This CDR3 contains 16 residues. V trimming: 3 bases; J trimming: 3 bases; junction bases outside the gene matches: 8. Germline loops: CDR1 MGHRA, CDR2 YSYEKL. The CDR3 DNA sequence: TGCGCCAGCAGCCAGAGGGGGCAGGGGGACTACAATGAGCAGTTCTTC. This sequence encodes CASSQRGQGDYNEQFF.

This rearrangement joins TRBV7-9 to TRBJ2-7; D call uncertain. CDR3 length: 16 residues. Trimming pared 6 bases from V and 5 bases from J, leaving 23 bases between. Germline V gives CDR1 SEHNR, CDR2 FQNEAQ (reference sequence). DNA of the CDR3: TGTGCCAGCAGTTCCACCCCTGGCGGCAGGAGCGACGAGCAGTACTTC. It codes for CASSSTPGGRSDEQYF.

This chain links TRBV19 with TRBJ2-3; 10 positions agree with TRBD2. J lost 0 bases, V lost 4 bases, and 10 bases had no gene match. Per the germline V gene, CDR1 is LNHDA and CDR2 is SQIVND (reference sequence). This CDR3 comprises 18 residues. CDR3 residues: CASSTGTSALPSTDTQYF. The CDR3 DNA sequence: TGTGCCAGTAGTACCGGGACTAGCGCCTTACCTAGCACAGATACGCAGTATTTT.

The CDR3 DNA follows: TGTGCCAGCAGCTTAACCCTCAGCGGGAGTAACTACAATGAGCAGTTCTTC. Protein: CASSLTLSGSNYNEQFF. V gene TRBV7-2 combines with J gene TRBJ2-1, with TRBD2 matching 8 bases. This CDR3 has 17 amino acids. Germline assignment: CDR1 SGHTA and CDR2 FQGNSA. The V and J ends lost 2 bases and 3 bases, in that order; junction bases with no gene match: 9.

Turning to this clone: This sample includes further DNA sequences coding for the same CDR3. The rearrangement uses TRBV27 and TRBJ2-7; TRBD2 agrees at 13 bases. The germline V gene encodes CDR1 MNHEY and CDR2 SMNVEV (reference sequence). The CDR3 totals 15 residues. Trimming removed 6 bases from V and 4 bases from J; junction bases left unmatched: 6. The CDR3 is CASSSGLAGAYEQYF. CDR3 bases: TGTGCCAGCAGCTCTGGACTAGCGGGAGCTTACGAGCAGTACTTC.

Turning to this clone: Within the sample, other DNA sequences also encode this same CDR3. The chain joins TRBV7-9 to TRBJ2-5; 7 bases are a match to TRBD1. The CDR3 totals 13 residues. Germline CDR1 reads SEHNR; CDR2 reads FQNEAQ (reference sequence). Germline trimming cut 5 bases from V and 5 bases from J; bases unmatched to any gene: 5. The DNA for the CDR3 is TGTGCCAGCAGCCAACAGGGGCGGGAGACCCAGTACTTC. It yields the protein CASSQQGRETQYF.

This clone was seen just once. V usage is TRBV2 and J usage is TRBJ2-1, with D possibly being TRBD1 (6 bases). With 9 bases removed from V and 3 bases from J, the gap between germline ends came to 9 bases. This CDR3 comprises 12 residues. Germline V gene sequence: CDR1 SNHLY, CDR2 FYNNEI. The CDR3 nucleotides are TGTGCCAGGGGGGCCGACTACAATGAGCAGTTCTTC. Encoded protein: CARGADYNEQFF.

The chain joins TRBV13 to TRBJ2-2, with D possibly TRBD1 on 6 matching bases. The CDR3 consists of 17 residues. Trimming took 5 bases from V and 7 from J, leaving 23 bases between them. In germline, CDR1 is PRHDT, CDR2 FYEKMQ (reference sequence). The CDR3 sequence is CASSATSLTGQNGELFF. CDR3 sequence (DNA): TGTGCCAGCAGCGCTACCTCCCTAACGGGACAAAACGGGGAGCTGTTTTTT.